This T cell receptor beta chain was profiled in a study of cytomegalovirus exposure and HLA in healthy donors. The germline V gene encodes CDR1 MNHEY and CDR2 SMNVEV (reference sequence). The V gene lost 5 bases and the J gene lost 0 bases, with 8 bases spanning the gap. The CDR3 loop spans 13 amino acids. Vbeta (60) and Jbeta (13) primers were used in the PCR. Assay used: immunoSEQ multiplex PCR; TCRdb lists only in-frame clones, some missing. The sample contains approximately 210,000 clones, around 81% of which appear only once. With respect to this clone: The antigen remains unidentified.

Regarding the study as a whole: Most TCR sequences were rare, but some public TCRs occurred in many donors. Donors belonging to an Asian-associated ancestry cluster reportedly showed fewer N-insertions in productive TCRs than the approximately 670-donor mean, according to what a later analysis found.

Sequencing used PBMCs. This TCR derives from a young man in good health and CMV-seronegative. This sequence joins TRBV27 and TRBJ2-7; D unresolved. DNA of the CDR3: TGTGCCAGCAGTCCTCCCAGCTCCTACGAGCAGTACTTC. Amino acid sequence: CASSPPSSYEQYF.